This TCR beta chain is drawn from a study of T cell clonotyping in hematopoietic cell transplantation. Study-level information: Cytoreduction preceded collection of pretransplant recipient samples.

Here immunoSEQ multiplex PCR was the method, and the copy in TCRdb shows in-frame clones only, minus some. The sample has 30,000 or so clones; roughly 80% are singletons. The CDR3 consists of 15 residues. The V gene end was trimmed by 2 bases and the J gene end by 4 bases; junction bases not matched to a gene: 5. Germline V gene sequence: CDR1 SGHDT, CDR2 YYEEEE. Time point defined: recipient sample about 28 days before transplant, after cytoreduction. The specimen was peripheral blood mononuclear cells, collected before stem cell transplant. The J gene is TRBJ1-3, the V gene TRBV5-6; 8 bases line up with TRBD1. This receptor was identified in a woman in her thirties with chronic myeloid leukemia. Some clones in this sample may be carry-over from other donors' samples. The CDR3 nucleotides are TGTGCCAGCAGCTTACTAAGGACAGGGGGAAACACCATATATTTT. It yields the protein CASSLLRTGGNTIYF.